The 30 T cell receptor beta chains below come from one sample, sequenced in a study of blood T cell repertoires in COVID-19. Profiled with immunoSEQ multiplex PCR; TCRdb holds only in-frame clones, not every one. The sample holds roughly 150,000 clones, about 88% seen once. Sequences were obtained from peripheral blood. The receptor set was obtained from a woman between 50 and 59 years old with COVID-19, enrolled during active disease.

The chain links TRBV5-1 to TRBJ2-7, with D possibly being TRBD1 (6 bases). Looked up from germline, CDR1 is SGHRS and CDR2 is YFSETQ. Trimming removed 3 bases from V and 6 bases from J, with 16 bases in between. The CDR3 runs 14 residues. The CDR3 nucleotides read TGCGCCAGCAGCTACCCACGACAGGATGGCGAGCAGTACTTC. Translated, it gives CASSYPRQDGEQYF.

This clone occurred a few times. The chain joins TRBV30 to TRBJ2-1; a weak D match, TRBD2 (6 bases). The germline V and J ends were trimmed by 2 bases and 9 bases, with 8 bases remaining between them. The CDR3 runs to 11 residues. Germline assignment: CDR1 GTSNPN and CDR2 SVGIG (reference sequence). CDR3 region: CAWSLGGEQFF. The CDR3 nucleotides read TGTGCCTGGAGTCTGGGAGGTGAGCAGTTCTTC.

The J gene is TRBJ1-3, the V gene TRBV14; D may be TRBD1 (5 bases). The CDR3 totals 14 residues. Germline CDR1 reads SGHDN; CDR2 reads FVKESK. Deletions cut 2 bases from V and 9 bases from J, with 14 bases between. This CDR3 reads CASSQPGGARTIYF. The CDR3 coding sequence is TGTGCCAGCAGCCAACCGGGCGGGGCACGCACCATATATTTT. The whole variable domain, remainder taken from reference TRBV14 and TRBJ1-3, is EAGVTQFPSHSVIEKGQTVTLRCDPISGHDNLYWYRRVMGKEIKFLLHFVKESKQDESGMPNNRFLAERTGGTYSTLKVQPAELEDSGVYFCASSQPGGARTIYFGEGSWLTVV.

V usage is TRBV7-9 and J usage is TRBJ1-4; D gene uncertain. This CDR3 contains 15 residues. Germline assignment: CDR1 SEHNR and CDR2 FQNEAQ (reference sequence). V shed 5 bases and J shed 8 bases, with 18 bases lying between them. CDR3: CASSPNPRREEKLFF. The CDR3 coding sequence is TGTGCCAGCAGCCCGAATCCCCGGAGAGAGGAAAAACTGTTTTTT.

The gene calls are TRBV6-1 and TRBJ2-5, with 13 bases lining up with TRBD2. Germline CDR1 and CDR2: MNHNS and SASEGT. V was pared by 0 bases and J by 5 bases, with 9 bases of the junction left unmatched. The CDR3 contains 18 residues. This CDR3 is CASSEAITSGGAEETQYF. CDR3 nucleotides: TGTGCCAGCAGTGAAGCGATCACTAGCGGGGGGGCCGAGGAGACCCAGTACTTC.

CDR3 sequence (DNA): TGTGCCAGCAGCTTGCGTTTTCGGACAGATTTAAGCTCCTATAATTCACCCCTCCACTTT. Translated: CASSLRFRTDLSSYNSPLHF. This sequence joins TRBV5-5 and TRBJ1-6, with D perhaps matching TRBD1 (6 bases). Trimming pared 1 base from V and 0 bases from J, leaving 20 bases between. Germline CDR1 reads SGHKS; CDR2 reads YYEKEE (reference sequence). The CDR3 contains 20 residues.

The chain uses TRBV7-9 and TRBJ2-1, with D tentatively TRBD1 (6 bases). Trimming removed 3 bases at V and 8 bases at J, with 11 bases between. This CDR3 is built from 13 residues. Germline values: CDR1 SEHNR, CDR2 FQNEAQ (reference sequence). CDR3 amino acids: CASSFQGFHEQFF. As DNA, the CDR3 is TGTGCCAGCAGCTTCCAGGGGTTCCATGAGCAGTTCTTC.

The CDR3 spells CAISESVGAFGSKNIQYF. CDR3 DNA sequence: TGTGCCATCAGTGAGTCGGTAGGGGCGTTCGGGTCCAAAAACATTCAGTACTTC. The chain employs TRBV10-3 and TRBJ2-4; maybe TRBD1 (5 bases). Trimming shortened V by 0 bases and J by 2 bases, and 17 bases separated the two germline ends. CDR3 length: 18 residues. Germline V gene data show CDR1 as ENHRY and CDR2 as SYGVKD.

The V gene is TRBV12-5, the J gene TRBJ1-2; no clear D. Trimming removed 7 bases at V and 5 bases at J, with 11 bases between. The CDR3 sequence is 12 residues long. CDR1 LGHNT and CDR2 FRNRAP come from the germline V gene. The CDR3 protein is CASDVDIYGYTF. The DNA of the CDR3 is TGTGCTAGTGACGTCGACATTTATGGCTACACCTTC.

This chain uses TRBV7-2 with TRBJ2-7; no clear D gene. The V gene's germline CDR1 is SGHTA and CDR2 FQGNSA. The CDR3 is 12 amino acids. Trimming removed 1 base at V and 5 bases at J, with 6 bases between. The CDR3 loop reads CASSLGSHEQYF. The CDR3 DNA sequence: TGTGCCAGCAGCTTAGGGAGCCACGAGCAGTACTTC.

J is TRBJ1-2 and V is TRBV5-6, with no clear D. Trimming removed 4 bases at V and 0 bases at J, with 19 bases between. Germline V gene data show CDR1 as SGHDT and CDR2 as YYEEEE. This CDR3 is built from 17 residues. Here the CDR3 reads CASSLDLGFTTNYGYTF. The CDR3 DNA follows: TGTGCCAGCAGCCTAGACCTAGGATTCACGACTAACTATGGCTACACCTTC.

The J gene is TRBJ1-2, the V gene TRBV6-1; D ambiguous. The CDR3 loop spans 15 amino acids. Germline loops: CDR1 MNHNS, CDR2 SASEGT. V shed 5 bases and J shed 6 bases, with 19 bases lying between them. CDR3: CASSSHPGGKDGYTF. The CDR3 DNA reads as TGTGCCAGCAGTTCCCATCCAGGAGGCAAGGATGGCTACACCTTC.

The rearrangement links TRBV30 to TRBJ2-2; D is possibly TRBD2 (5 bases). This CDR3 is built from 16 residues. Germline-derived CDR1 and CDR2 are GTSNPN and SVGIG (reference sequence). V was trimmed by 3 bases and J by 1 base, leaving 15 bases between them. This chain's CDR3 is CAWSPLGSGNTGELFF. The CDR3 DNA reads TGTGCCTGGAGCCCCCTAGGGAGTGGGAACACCGGGGAGCTGTTTTTT.

The V call is TRBV5-1, the J call TRBJ1-4; 10 bases fit TRBD1. The CDR3 consists of 15 residues. V shed 5 bases, J shed 7 bases, and the junction held 8 bases outside the gene matches. The germline gives CDR1 SGHRS, CDR2 YFSETQ. This CDR3 reads CASSRSGTGAEKLFF. CDR3 coding DNA: TGCGCCAGCAGTCGGTCCGGGACAGGGGCTGAAAAACTGTTTTTT.

J is TRBJ2-3 and V is TRBV19, with D maybe TRBD1 (6 bases). This CDR3 has 14 residues. Germline lookup yields CDR1 LNHDA and CDR2 SQIVND (reference sequence). Trimming removed 6 bases from V and 0 bases from J, with 10 bases in between. In DNA, the CDR3 is TGTGCCAGTAGCGAAACAGGGAGCACAGATACGCAGTATTTT. Residues: CASSETGSTDTQYF.

This clone has a single count. The genes are TRBV2 and TRBJ2-3; 7 bases agree with TRBD2. Germline V gene data show CDR1 as SNHLY and CDR2 as FYNNEI. The trim removed 8 bases at V and 1 base at J, leaving 9 bases unmatched. CDR3 length: 15 residues. This chain's CDR3 is CASAREEPRTDTQYF. Here the CDR3 DNA reads TGTGCCAGCGCTCGGGAGGAACCCCGCACAGATACGCAGTATTTT.

The chain is built from TRBV19 and TRBJ2-5; 12 bases align to TRBD2. Germline V gene sequence: CDR1 LNHDA, CDR2 SQIVND (reference sequence). J gave up 4 bases and V 3 bases, and 6 bases lay outside the gene matches. The CDR3 totals 16 residues. CDR3 loop: CASSISASGGAETQYF. The DNA for the CDR3 is TGTGCCAGTAGTATTTCTGCTAGCGGGGGGGCAGAGACCCAGTACTTC.

V usage is TRBV7-3 and J usage is TRBJ2-5, with D maybe TRBD1 (5 bases). Looked up from germline, CDR1 is SGHTA and CDR2 is FQGTGA. The CDR3 loop spans 15 amino acids. Trimming removed 5 bases at V and 3 bases at J, with 16 bases between. CDR3: CASSPWGGREETQYF. Written as DNA, the CDR3 is TGTGCCAGCAGCCCTTGGGGTGGCAGGGAAGAGACCCAGTACTTC.

The rearrangement links TRBV18 to TRBJ1-1; D is ambiguous. Trimming took off 2 bases at V and 4 bases at J, with 11 bases between the two ends. The CDR3 is 14 residues long. Per germline, CDR1 KGHSH and CDR2 LQKENI. The CDR3 DNA is TGTGCCAGCTCACCAGGGTTGGAGGGCACTGAAGCTTTCTTT. It codes for CASSPGLEGTEAFF. Based on the CDR3 plus reference TRBV18 and TRBJ1-1, the full variable domain is NAGVMQNPRHLVRRRGQEARLRCSPMKGHSHVYWYRQLPEEGLKFMVYLQKENIIDESGMPKERFSAEFPKEGPSILRIQQVVRGDSAAYFCASSPGLEGTEAFFGQGTRLTVV.

This chain links TRBV5-1 with TRBJ2-3; D is uncertain. Looked up from germline, CDR1 is SGHRS and CDR2 is YFSETQ. Between the trimmed V and J ends, which lost 7 bases and 2 bases, there was a span of 11 bases. This CDR3 is built from 13 residues. CDR3 sequence (DNA): TGCGCCAGCCGATCCGGGTACACAGATACGCAGTATTTT. Translated: CASRSGYTDTQYF.

V and J are TRBV30 and TRBJ2-7, with D possibly TRBD2 on 5 matching bases. Germline V gives CDR1 GTSNPN, CDR2 SVGIG (reference sequence). V lost 0 bases to trimming and J lost 0 bases, with 9 bases between them. The CDR3 consists of 14 residues. The CDR3 here is CAWSVRGSSYEQYF. As DNA, the CDR3 is TGTGCCTGGAGTGTACGGGGTAGCTCCTACGAGCAGTACTTC.

V and J are TRBV30 and TRBJ1-1; D is unresolved. Germline CDR1 and CDR2: GTSNPN and SVGIG (reference sequence). The CDR3 is made up of 12 amino acids. V lost 2 bases and J lost 4, with 8 bases in between. The CDR3 sequence: CAWSNLGTEAFF. For the CDR3, the DNA is TGTGCCTGGAGTAATCTCGGCACTGAAGCTTTCTTT.

The V and J genes are TRBV7-9 and TRBJ2-5; D is perhaps TRBD1 (6 bases). CDR3 length: 14 residues. The germline V and J ends were trimmed by 5 bases and 4 bases, with 14 bases remaining between them. Germline V gene lookup returns CDR1 SEHNR and CDR2 FQNEAQ (reference sequence). The CDR3 is CASSPQGSGETQYF. CDR3 coding DNA: TGTGCCAGCAGCCCCCAGGGGTCGGGAGAGACCCAGTACTTC.

The V call is TRBV9, the J call TRBJ1-2; 10 nucleotides align to TRBD1. The V segment lost 3 bases and the J segment 4 bases; nucleotides outside the gene matches: 3. The CDR3 runs to 14 residues. Germline V gene data show CDR1 as SGDLS and CDR2 as YYNGEE. CDR3 loop: CASSETGGSYGYTF. CDR3 in DNA: TGTGCCAGCAGCGAGACAGGGGGCAGCTATGGCTACACCTTC.

The CDR3 here is CASRRIGGDYGYTF. CDR3 DNA sequence: TGTGCCAGCAGACGTATTGGGGGGGACTATGGCTACACCTTC. This sequence joins TRBV11-2 and TRBJ1-2, with TRBD1 as a possible D gene (5 bases). The CDR3 loop spans 14 amino acids. The V gene's germline CDR1 is SGHAT and CDR2 FQNNGV. The V end was cut by 6 bases, the J end by 3 bases, with 14 bases between.

The chain links TRBV11-3 to TRBJ1-6; 9 positions match TRBD1. This CDR3 contains 13 residues. CDR1 SGHNT and CDR2 YENEEA come from the germline V gene. V was pared by 7 bases and J by 6 bases, with 1 base of the junction left unmatched. This CDR3 reads CASKGQGNSPLHF. In DNA, the CDR3 is TGTGCCAGCAAGGGACAGGGTAATTCACCCCTCCACTTT.

The chain couples TRBV3-1 (or the pseudogene TRBV3-2) to TRBJ2-5; possibly TRBD2 for D (6 bases). The CDR3 is 13 residues long. The germline CDR1 and CDR2 sequences are LGHDT and YNNKEL (reference sequence). Trimming removed 4 bases at V and 4 bases at J, with 10 bases between. The CDR3, as DNA: TGTGCCAGCAGCCTCTCCGGGGGAGAGACCCAGTACTTC. Encoded protein: CASSLSGGETQYF.

The V call is TRBV7-8, the J call TRBJ2-5; TRBD1 is a possible D gene (5 bases). The germline V gene encodes CDR1 SGHVS and CDR2 FQNEAQ. CDR3 length equals 15 residues. V dropped 5 bases and J dropped 2 bases, with 15 bases sitting between them. The CDR3 nucleotides are TGTGCCAGCAGCAAACAAAGGACACAACAAGAGACCCAGTACTTC. This encodes CASSKQRTQQETQYF.

This clone was counted a few times. The V gene is TRBV28, the J gene TRBJ2-7; 8 bases are a match to TRBD1. CDR3 length equals 15 residues. V shed 3 bases, J shed 4 bases, and the junction held 8 bases outside the gene matches. Germline CDR1 reads MDHEN; CDR2 reads SYDVKM. The CDR3 here is CASSFVSGGGYEQYF. For the CDR3, the DNA is TGTGCCAGCAGTTTCGTGTCAGGGGGCGGGTACGAGCAGTACTTC.

The chain is built from TRBV30 and TRBJ1-1; D unresolved. Germline lookup yields CDR1 GTSNPN and CDR2 SVGIG (reference sequence). This CDR3 spans 11 amino acids. Trimming removed 5 bases at V and 5 bases at J, with 9 bases between. The CDR3 sequence: CAWGRGTEAFF. Written as DNA, the CDR3 is TGTGCCTGGGGACGGGGTACTGAAGCTTTCTTT.